The rows below give T cell receptor beta chains drawn from one sample of a study of T cells after yellow fever vaccination. TCRdb processed the 5' RACE reads anew with MiXCR; each CDR3 protein has one entry. The data contain tens of thousands of distinct CDR3 sequences, 6.6% of them seen just once; the ten biggest clones take up approximately 23%. This material consisted of PBMCs, either bulk or a sorted T-cell subset (CD4+, CD8+, memory, or dextramer-sorted; not recorded which), taken on the day of the first yellow fever vaccination. The receptor set was obtained from a man between 18 and 29 years old who received the YFV17D yellow fever vaccine. Each CDR3 is given with its conserved first and last residue. The D gene is left open where the match is weak. Only part of the rows carry a size: once, few, many, or a class if the clone is expanded.

CDR3nt: TGTGCCAGCAAATTGGGACGGGGGATCAATAACACTGAAGCTTTCTTT
CDR3aa: CASKLGRGINNTEAFF
d_gene: .
abundance: many
v_gene: TRBV6-5
j_gene: TRBJ1-1

CDR3nt: TGCGCCAGCAGCGCGACAGGGGCAAGGGACACTGAAGCTTTCTTT
CDR3aa: CASSATGARDTEAFF
d_gene: TRBD1
abundance: many
v_gene: TRBV5-1
j_gene: TRBJ1-1

CDR3nt: TGTGCCAGCAGCTCGGGTCCCGGGACAGGGGCCTACTACGAGCAGTACTTC
CDR3aa: CASSSGPGTGAYYEQYF
d_gene: TRBD1
abundance: many
v_gene: TRBV7-9
j_gene: TRBJ2-7

CDR3nt: TGTGCCAGCAGCCTTAGGTACAATGAGCAGTTCTTC
CDR3aa: CASSLRYNEQFF
d_gene: .
abundance: many
v_gene: TRBV3-1
j_gene: TRBJ2-1

CDR3nt: TGTGCCAGCAGCTTGGAGCGGACTAGCACAGATACGCAGTATTTT
CDR3aa: CASSLERTSTDTQYF
d_gene: .
abundance: .
v_gene: TRBV5-4
j_gene: TRBJ2-3

CDR3nt: TGTGCCAGCTCATCCATTCCCGGGACGTTGGCCAAAAACATTCAGTACTTC
CDR3aa: CASSSIPGTLAKNIQYF
d_gene: .
abundance: many
v_gene: TRBV18
j_gene: TRBJ2-4

CDR3nt: TGTGCCAGCAGCCCGTCGGGCCAGCGGGGGACTCTAGGGGACTTC
CDR3aa: CASSPSGQRGTLGDF
d_gene: TRBD2
abundance: .
v_gene: TRBV7-2
j_gene: TRBJ2-7

CDR3nt: TGTGCCAGCAGTTACGCTGGGTCGGGCGATAATTCACCCCTCCACTTT
CDR3aa: CASSYAGSGDNSPLHF
d_gene: .
abundance: few
v_gene: TRBV6-5
j_gene: TRBJ1-6

CDR3nt: TGTGCCAGCAGCTTAGGACTAGCGGGGAAGCAGTATTTT
CDR3aa: CASSLGLAGKQYF
d_gene: TRBD2
abundance: many
v_gene: TRBV7-2
j_gene: TRBJ2-3

CDR3nt: TGTGCTAGCAGCGACCTTGCGGCGGGGGGGAGCAATGAGCAGTTCTTC
CDR3aa: CASSDLAAGGSNEQFF
d_gene: TRBD2
abundance: many
v_gene: TRBV7-7
j_gene: TRBJ2-1

CDR3nt: TGTGCCAGCAGCTTCTCGACAGGGGTCTCAGAGACCCAGTACTTC
CDR3aa: CASSFSTGVSETQYF
d_gene: TRBD1
abundance: few
v_gene: TRBV11-2
j_gene: TRBJ2-5

CDR3nt: TGTGCCAGCAGCCCTGGGCCCCCCTGGGGCACTGAAGCTTTCTTT
CDR3aa: CASSPGPPWGTEAFF
d_gene: .
abundance: once
v_gene: TRBV28
j_gene: TRBJ1-1

CDR3nt: TGTGCCAGCAGCTTACGACAGCCCGGGACAGATACGCAGTATTTT
CDR3aa: CASSLRQPGTDTQYF
d_gene: .
abundance: .
v_gene: TRBV7-2
j_gene: TRBJ2-3

CDR3nt: TGTGCCAGCAGCTTGACCGGGACAGATGACAATGAGCAGTTCTTC
CDR3aa: CASSLTGTDDNEQFF
d_gene: TRBD1
abundance: medium-sized
v_gene: TRBV7-8
j_gene: TRBJ2-1

CDR3nt: TGTGCCAGCAGCTTAGCCGGGGCTGGGGCCAACGTCCTGACTTTC
CDR3aa: CASSLAGAGANVLTF
d_gene: .
abundance: .
v_gene: TRBV7-9
j_gene: TRBJ2-6

CDR3nt: TGTGCCAGCAGCCATAAGGGAATGGATGAAAAACTGTTTTTT
CDR3aa: CASSHKGMDEKLFF
d_gene: .
abundance: many
v_gene: TRBV3-1
j_gene: TRBJ1-4

CDR3nt: TGTGCCAGCAGTTTCATGTTTCCAGCGGGGGGAGATACGCAGTATTTT
CDR3aa: CASSFMFPAGGDTQYF
d_gene: TRBD2
abundance: few
v_gene: TRBV27
j_gene: TRBJ2-3

CDR3nt: TGCAGTGCTAGAGTAATAGCGGGGGGGCCTACCAAAAACATTCAGTACTTC
CDR3aa: CSARVIAGGPTKNIQYF
d_gene: TRBD2
abundance: many
v_gene: TRBV20-1
j_gene: TRBJ2-4

CDR3nt: TGTGCCAGCAGCATGTTCACGGGGGCTAACACCGGGGAGCTGTTTTTT
CDR3aa: CASSMFTGANTGELFF
d_gene: .
abundance: many
v_gene: TRBV7-9
j_gene: TRBJ2-2

CDR3nt: TGTGCCAGCAGCCAAGTCCCCTATAATTCACCCCTCCACTTT
CDR3aa: CASSQVPYNSPLHF
d_gene: .
abundance: many
v_gene: TRBV3-1
j_gene: TRBJ1-6

CDR3nt: TGTGCCAGCTCCCTCCGGGAGGGATGGGTCTACGAGCAGTACTTC
CDR3aa: CASSLREGWVYEQYF
d_gene: TRBD2
abundance: few
v_gene: TRBV18
j_gene: TRBJ2-7

CDR3nt: TGTGCCAGCAGCTTACCCCGACAGGACTCCCAGTACTTC
CDR3aa: CASSLPRQDSQYF
d_gene: .
abundance: many
v_gene: TRBV7-8
j_gene: TRBJ2-5

CDR3nt: TGCGCCAGCAGCTTCGGGGGAGAGACCCAGTACTTC
CDR3aa: CASSFGGETQYF
d_gene: .
abundance: many
v_gene: TRBV5-1
j_gene: TRBJ2-5

CDR3nt: TGCAGTGCTAGTCTCCCCGGGGGAGGTACCGGGGAGCTGTTTTTT
CDR3aa: CSASLPGGGTGELFF
d_gene: .
abundance: many
v_gene: TRBV20-1
j_gene: TRBJ2-2

CDR3nt: TGTGCCAGCAGCTCTCAGGGGGCCCACGAGCAGTACTTC
CDR3aa: CASSSQGAHEQYF
d_gene: TRBD1
abundance: many
v_gene: TRBV7-9
j_gene: TRBJ2-7

CDR3nt: TGTGCCACCAGCAGAGATCTTGGGACTTCCTACGAGCAGTACTTC
CDR3aa: CATSRDLGTSYEQYF
d_gene: .
abundance: many
v_gene: TRBV15
j_gene: TRBJ2-7

CDR3nt: TGCAGTGCTAGTCAAACAGGGGTAGAGAATGAGCAGTTCTTC
CDR3aa: CSASQTGVENEQFF
d_gene: TRBD1
abundance: many
v_gene: TRBV20-1
j_gene: TRBJ2-1

CDR3nt: TGCAGTGCTAGAGCACACATGAACACTGAAGCTTTCTTT
CDR3aa: CSARAHMNTEAFF
d_gene: .
abundance: .
v_gene: TRBV20-1
j_gene: TRBJ1-1

CDR3nt: TGTGCCAGCAGCCCCGGCCATACTGGAAACACCATATATTTT
CDR3aa: CASSPGHTGNTIYF
d_gene: .
abundance: medium-sized
v_gene: TRBV25-1
j_gene: TRBJ1-3

CDR3nt: TGCGCCAGCAGCCCTCGGACTAGCGGGGGAGATACGCAGTATTTT
CDR3aa: CASSPRTSGGDTQYF
d_gene: TRBD2
abundance: many
v_gene: TRBV5-1
j_gene: TRBJ2-3

CDR3nt: TGTGCCAGCAGCCTTTTAGCGGGGGTGGAGACCCAGTACTTC
CDR3aa: CASSLLAGVETQYF
d_gene: TRBD2
abundance: .
v_gene: TRBV3-1
j_gene: TRBJ2-5